The clone carrying this T cell receptor beta chain was counted only a few times. At one end the junction does not follow the germline gene, possibly because of a read error. This sample was included in a study of blood T cell repertoires in COVID-19. On the study more broadly: PBMCs, B-cell-depleted T cells, or T cells were the source of the cDNA or gDNA that made up the material.

Data came from immunoSEQ multiplex PCR; TCRdb stores just in-frame clones and leaves some out. The sample lists about 75,000 clones; roughly 88% were seen once. The receptor comes from a woman between 50 and 59 years old with acute or convalescent COVID-19. Sequenced: peripheral blood.

CDR3 sequence: CASSQDQITDRSF. CDR3 DNA sequence: TGTGCCAGCAGCCAAGATCAGATAACGGACAGAAGTTTC. The J gene is TRBJ2-7, the V gene TRBV4-2; the D gene is possibly TRBD1 (6 bases). Germline V lookup: CDR1 LGHNA, CDR2 YNFKEQ. CDR3 size: 13 residues.